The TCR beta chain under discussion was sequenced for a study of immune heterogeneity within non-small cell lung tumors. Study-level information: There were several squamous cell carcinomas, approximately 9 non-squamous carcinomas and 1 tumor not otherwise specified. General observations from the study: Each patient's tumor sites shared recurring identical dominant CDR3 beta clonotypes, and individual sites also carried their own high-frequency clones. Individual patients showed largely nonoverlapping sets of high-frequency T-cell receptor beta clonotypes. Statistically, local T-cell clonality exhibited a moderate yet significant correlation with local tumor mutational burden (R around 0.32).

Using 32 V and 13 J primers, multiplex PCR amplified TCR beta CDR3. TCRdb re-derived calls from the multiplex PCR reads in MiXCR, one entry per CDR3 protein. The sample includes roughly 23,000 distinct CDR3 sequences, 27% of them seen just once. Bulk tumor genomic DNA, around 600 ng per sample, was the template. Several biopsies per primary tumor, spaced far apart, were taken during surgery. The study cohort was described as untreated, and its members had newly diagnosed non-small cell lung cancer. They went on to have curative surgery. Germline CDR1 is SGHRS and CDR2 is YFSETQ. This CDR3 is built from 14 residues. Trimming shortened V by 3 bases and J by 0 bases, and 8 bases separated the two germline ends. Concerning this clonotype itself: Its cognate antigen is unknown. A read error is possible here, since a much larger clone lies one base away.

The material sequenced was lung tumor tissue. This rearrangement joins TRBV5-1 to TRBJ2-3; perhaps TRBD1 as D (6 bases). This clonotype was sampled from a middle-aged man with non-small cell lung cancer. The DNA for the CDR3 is TGCGCCAGCAGCTGGGACAAGAGCACAGATACGCAGTATTTT. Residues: CASSWDKSTDTQYF.